The 25 T cell receptor beta chains below were found in one sample sequenced in a study of glioma-infiltrating T cells after dendritic cell vaccination. The time point denotes: after dendritic cell vaccination, including at tumor progression/relapse. Profiled with immunoSEQ multiplex PCR; TCRdb holds only in-frame clones, not every one. The sample lists about 50,000 clones, roughly 90% occurring once. The sample consisted of blood, taken after dendritic cell vaccination. These receptors came from a human donor with glioblastoma.

The genes are TRBV5-1 and TRBJ2-3; a possible D gene is TRBD2 (5 bases). The CDR3 has 14 amino acids. With 0 bases removed from V and 4 bases from J, the gap between germline ends came to 9 bases. CDR1 SGHRS and CDR2 YFSETQ come from the germline V gene. In DNA, the CDR3 is TGCGCCAGCAGCTTGGGGCTAGCCTCAGATACGCAGTATTTT. It is translated as CASSLGLASDTQYF.

The chain combines TRBV7-3 with TRBJ2-2; tentatively, D is TRBD2 (6 bases). The CDR3 runs to 17 residues. The ends were cut back, 1 base at V and 6 bases at J, with 18 bases in the middle. Germline V gene data show CDR1 as SGHTA and CDR2 as FQGTGA. The CDR3 region is CASSLKQPEGGPGELFF. DNA of the CDR3: TGTGCCAGCAGCTTAAAACAACCGGAGGGAGGTCCCGGGGAGCTGTTTTTT.

V is TRBV5-1 and J is TRBJ2-7; D is possibly TRBD2 (7 bases). Germline V gene sequence: CDR1 SGHRS, CDR2 YFSETQ. CDR3 length equals 16 residues. V gave up 0 bases and J gave up 2 bases, with 15 bases separating them. The CDR3 is CASSLDKQGGTYEQYF. CDR3 DNA: TGCGCCAGCAGCTTGGATAAACAGGGAGGGACCTACGAGCAGTACTTC.

V usage is TRBV7-8 and J usage is TRBJ2-7, with 9 nucleotides matching TRBD1. J gave up 6 bases and V 6 bases, and 12 bases lay outside the gene matches. This CDR3 is 15 amino acids long. Germline lookup yields CDR1 SGHVS and CDR2 FQNEAQ. The CDR3 region has the DNA TGTGCCAGCAGAATACAAGGGACAGGGTTTCTCGAGCAGTACTTC. Residues: CASRIQGTGFLEQYF.

The genes are TRBV28 and TRBJ2-1; a weak D match, TRBD1 (5 bases). This CDR3 has 19 amino acids. V was trimmed by 3 bases and J by 1 base, leaving 22 bases between them. Germline V gene data show CDR1 as MDHEN and CDR2 as SYDVKM. CDR3 amino acids: CASSFSLMGREGSYNEQFF. In DNA form, the CDR3 reads TGTGCCAGCAGTTTCTCCTTAATGGGCAGGGAAGGTTCCTACAATGAGCAGTTCTTC.

The rearrangement uses TRBV7-3 and TRBJ2-1; TRBD1 matches at 7 bases. V gave up 8 bases and J gave up 3 bases; unmatched junction bases: 4. The length of the CDR3 is 13 residues. The V gene's germline CDR1 is SGHTA and CDR2 FQGTGA. The CDR3 loop is CASGWDSYNEQFF. In DNA form, the CDR3 reads TGTGCCAGCGGGTGGGACAGCTACAATGAGCAGTTCTTC.

This clone was counted a single time. V and J are TRBV9 and TRBJ2-1; 7 bases are shared with TRBD1. The trim removed 4 bases at V and 3 bases at J, leaving 7 bases unmatched. CDR3 length: 15 amino acids. Per the germline V gene, CDR1 is SGDLS and CDR2 is YYNGEE. The DNA of the CDR3 is TGTGCCAGCAGCCCCCAAGGGGGCAGCTACAATGAGCAGTTCTTC. Translated, it gives CASSPQGGSYNEQFF.

The genes are TRBV11-3 and TRBJ2-2; the match to TRBD2 covers 7 bases. V dropped 0 bases and J dropped 5; count of bases not matched to a gene: 3. This CDR3 has 15 residues. Germline V CDR1 and CDR2: SGHNT, YENEEA. The CDR3 bases are TGTGCCAGCAGCTTAGACGGGACTAATACCGGGGAGCTGTTTTTT. This sequence encodes CASSLDGTNTGELFF.

The CDR3 loop is CAKRTGAGEQYF. The CDR3 coding sequence is TGCGCCAAAAGGACAGGGGCGGGCGAGCAGTACTTC. The chain combines TRBV10-1 with TRBJ2-7; the match to TRBD1 covers 9 bases. The V gene end was trimmed by 10 bases and the J gene end by 6 bases; junction bases not matched to a gene: 7. The CDR3 is made up of 12 amino acids. Germline assignment: CDR1 WNHNN and CDR2 SYGVQD (reference sequence).

The rearrangement links TRBV7-2 to TRBJ1-1; the D gene is possibly TRBD1 (5 bases). With 2 bases removed from V and 4 bases from J, the gap between germline ends came to 11 bases. The CDR3 runs to 14 residues. Germline V gene data show CDR1 as SGHTA and CDR2 as FQGNSA. CDR3 sequence: CASSLWGEGTEAFF. The CDR3 coding sequence is TGTGCCAGCAGCTTATGGGGGGAGGGCACTGAAGCTTTCTTT. The whole variable domain, filled in from reference TRBV7-2 and TRBJ1-1, reads GAGVSQSPSNKVTEKGKDVELRCDPISGHTALYWYRQSLGQGLEFLIYFQGNSAPDKSGLPSDRFSAERTGGSVSTLTIQRTQQEDSAVYLCASSLWGEGTEAFFGQGTRLTVV.

The chain employs TRBV5-1 and TRBJ1-5, with TRBD1 identical over 8 bases. In germline, CDR1 is SGHRS, CDR2 YFSETQ. The J segment lost 3 bases and the V segment lost 0 bases, leaving 5 bases of the junction unmatched. The CDR3 consists of 16 residues. CDR3 nucleotides: TGCGCCAGCAGCTTGGATTCAGGGGGCAACAATCAGCCCCAGCATTTT. Amino acid sequence: CASSLDSGGNNQPQHF.

There are a few counts of this clone. The chain carries TRBV7-3 and TRBJ2-1, with 14 nucleotides matching TRBD2. The trim removed 5 bases at V and 1 base at J, leaving 4 bases unmatched. The CDR3 sequence is 17 residues long. Germline assignment: CDR1 SGHTA and CDR2 FQGTGA. CDR3 coding DNA: TGTGCCAGCAGCCCGCGGACTAGCGGGAGGTCCTACAATGAGCAGTTCTTC. This translates into CASSPRTSGRSYNEQFF.

The rearrangement links TRBV7-2 to TRBJ1-4; maybe TRBD1 (6 bases). The CDR3 consists of 15 residues. Germline CDR1 is SGHTA and CDR2 is FQGNSA. V was pared by 5 bases and J by 4 bases, with 14 bases between. CDR3 coding DNA: TGTGCCAGCAGCCTCGACAGGTCCGGTAATGAAAAACTGTTTTTT. Translating gives CASSLDRSGNEKLFF.

In this sample, this clone turned up once. This chain joins TRBV28 and TRBJ2-2; TRBD2 agrees at 11 bases. Germline CDR1 and CDR2: MDHEN and SYDVKM. The CDR3 has 19 amino acids. J gave up 1 base and V 1 base, and 8 bases lay outside the gene matches. The CDR3 spells CASSLSPSGRIQNTGELFF. The CDR3 nucleotides are TGTGCCAGCAGTTTATCTCCTAGCGGGAGGATACAGAACACCGGGGAGCTGTTTTTT.

The V and J genes are TRBV7-9 and TRBJ2-7; 9 nucleotides agree with TRBD2. J was trimmed by 4 bases and V by 5 bases; bases with no gene match: 6. From germline, CDR1 is SEHNR and CDR2 FQNEAQ (reference sequence). The CDR3 consists of 14 residues. CDR3 DNA sequence: TGTGCCAGCAGCCTTAGCGGGAGTAAATACGAGCAGTACTTC. Its translation: CASSLSGSKYEQYF. The whole variable domain, filled in from reference TRBV7-9 and TRBJ2-7, reads DTGVSQNPRHKITKRGQNVTFRCDPISEHNRLYWYRQTLGQGPEFLTYFQNEAQLEKSRLLSDRFSAERPKGSFSTLEIQRTEQGDSAMYLCASSLSGSKYEQYFGPGTRLTVT.

V is TRBV4-2 and J is TRBJ1-5; 8 bases are a match to TRBD1. The CDR3 totals 17 residues. The ends lost 3 bases at V and 5 bases at J; junction bases unmatched: 12. Germline-derived CDR1 and CDR2 are LGHNA and YNFKEQ. The CDR3 here is CASSHAGQGSRDQPQHF. DNA for the CDR3: TGTGCCAGCAGCCATGCTGGACAGGGTTCGAGGGATCAGCCCCAGCATTTT.

This chain uses TRBV21-1 with TRBJ2-7; the DNA was not used to check the table's D call, TRBD1. TRBV21-1 counts as a pseudogene. This CDR3 contains 16 residues. The CDR3: CASSNPGQPGSNEQYF. For the CDR3, the DNA is TGTGCCAGCAGCAACCCGGGACAGCCGGGGAGTAACGAGCAGTACTTC.

The V and J genes are TRBV27 and TRBJ1-3; 7 positions match TRBD1. The trim removed 5 bases at V and 1 base at J, leaving 5 bases unmatched. Germline CDR1 and CDR2: MNHEY and SMNVEV (reference sequence). This CDR3 has 15 amino acids. CDR3 DNA sequence: TGTGCCAGCAGTCCCACAGGGGTTTCTGGAAACACCATATATTTT. The encoded protein is CASSPTGVSGNTIYF.

This clone turned up a few times. This sequence joins TRBV7-9 and TRBJ1-1; 12 positions agree with TRBD1. Germline CDR1 SEHNR, CDR2 FQNEAQ (reference sequence). Trimming removed 4 bases from V and 11 bases from J; junction bases left unmatched: 5. The CDR3 is 13 residues long. The CDR3 DNA sequence: TGTGCCAGCAGCTCTGGGACAGGGGGCATGGCTTTCTTT. It specifies CASSSGTGGMAFF.

The V call is TRBV5-1, the J call TRBJ1-4; possible D gene TRBD1, 5 bases. Trimming stripped 1 base from V and 4 bases from J, with 8 bases between. Germline CDR1 reads SGHRS; CDR2 reads YFSETQ. CDR3 size: 14 residues. The DNA for the CDR3 is TGCGCCAGCAGCTTGACCAGGGATAATGAAAAACTGTTTTTT. Translated, it gives CASSLTRDNEKLFF. Together with reference TRBV5-1 and TRBJ1-4, the CDR3 gives the full variable domain: KAGVTQTPRYLIKTRGQQVTLSCSPISGHRSVSWYQQTPGQGLQFLFEYFSETQRNKGNFPGRFSGRQFSNSRSEMNVSTLELGDSALYLCASSLTRDNEKLFFGSGTQLSVL.

The gene calls are TRBV20-1 and TRBJ2-7, with a weak D call TRBD1 (5 bases). The CDR3 has 11 amino acids. V was cut by 6 bases and J by 2 bases, with 8 bases left in between. Germline CDR1 reads DFQATT; CDR2 reads SNEGSKA (reference sequence). CDR3 region: CSAKDTYEQYF. CDR3 DNA: TGCAGTGCAAAGGACACCTACGAGCAGTACTTC.

The rearrangement links TRBV6-1 to TRBJ1-4; 9 nucleotides match TRBD1. The CDR3 sequence is 14 residues long. The V segment lost 3 bases and the J segment 7 bases; nucleotides outside the gene matches: 3. Looked up from germline, CDR1 is MNHNS and CDR2 is SASEGT. CDR3 loop: CASSDTGGPEKLFF. The CDR3 DNA sequence: TGTGCCAGCAGTGATACAGGGGGCCCTGAAAAACTGTTTTTT.

This chain links TRBV15 with TRBJ1-5; TRBD1 matches 9 bases. This CDR3 region has 15 residues. V was clipped by 3 bases and J by 5 bases; unmatched bases: 5. The germline V gene has CDR1 LNHNV and CDR2 YYDKDF (reference sequence). The CDR3 is CATSSGTGNDQPQHF. Here the CDR3 DNA reads TGTGCCACCAGCAGTGGGACAGGGAATGATCAGCCCCAGCATTTT.

The CDR3 nucleotides read TGCGCCAGCAGGAGGACAGGCGTTGCAACTAATGAAAAACTGTTTTTT. Translation: CASRRTGVATNEKLFF. V and J are TRBV5-1 and TRBJ1-4, with 7 bases fitting TRBD1. Trimming took 5 bases from V and 0 from J; bases not matched to a gene: 7. The germline gives CDR1 SGHRS, CDR2 YFSETQ. The CDR3 runs to 16 residues.

Only a few counts were recorded for this clone. The V gene is TRBV28, the J gene TRBJ2-1; D is perhaps TRBD1 (5 bases). CDR3 length: 13 residues. Per the germline V gene, CDR1 is MDHEN and CDR2 is SYDVKM. The V gene lost 6 bases and the J gene lost 1 base, with 7 bases spanning the gap. The CDR3: CASSQGSYNEQFF. CDR3 DNA: TGTGCCAGCAGCCAGGGTTCCTACAATGAGCAGTTCTTC.